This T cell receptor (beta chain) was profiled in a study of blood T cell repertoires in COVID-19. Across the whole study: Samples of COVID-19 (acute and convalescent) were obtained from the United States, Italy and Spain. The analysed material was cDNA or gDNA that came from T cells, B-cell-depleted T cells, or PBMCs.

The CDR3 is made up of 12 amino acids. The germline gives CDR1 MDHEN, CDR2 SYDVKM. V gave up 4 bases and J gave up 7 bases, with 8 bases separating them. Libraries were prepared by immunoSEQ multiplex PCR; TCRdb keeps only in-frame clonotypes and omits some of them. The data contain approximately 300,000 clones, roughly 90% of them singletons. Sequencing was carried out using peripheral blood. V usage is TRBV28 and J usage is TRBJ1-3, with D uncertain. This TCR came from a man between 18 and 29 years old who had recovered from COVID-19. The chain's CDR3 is CASSSLGNTIYF. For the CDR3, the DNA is TGTGCCAGCAGTTCCCTCGGGAACACCATATATTTT.